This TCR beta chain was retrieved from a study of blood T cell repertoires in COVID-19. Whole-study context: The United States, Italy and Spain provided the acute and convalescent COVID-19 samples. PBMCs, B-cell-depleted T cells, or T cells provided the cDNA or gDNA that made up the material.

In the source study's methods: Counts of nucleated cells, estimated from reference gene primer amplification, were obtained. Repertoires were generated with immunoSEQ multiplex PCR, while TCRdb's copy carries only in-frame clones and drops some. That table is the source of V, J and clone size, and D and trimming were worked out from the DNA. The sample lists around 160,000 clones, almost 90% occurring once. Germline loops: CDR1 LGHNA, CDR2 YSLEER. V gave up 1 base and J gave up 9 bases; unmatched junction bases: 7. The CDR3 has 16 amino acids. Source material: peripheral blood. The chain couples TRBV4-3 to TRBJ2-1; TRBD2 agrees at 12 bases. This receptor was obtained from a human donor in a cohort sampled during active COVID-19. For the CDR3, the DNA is TGCGCCAGCAGCCAAGTAGCTAGCGGGGGGGCCCTTGAGCAGTTCTTC. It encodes CASSQVASGGALEQFF.